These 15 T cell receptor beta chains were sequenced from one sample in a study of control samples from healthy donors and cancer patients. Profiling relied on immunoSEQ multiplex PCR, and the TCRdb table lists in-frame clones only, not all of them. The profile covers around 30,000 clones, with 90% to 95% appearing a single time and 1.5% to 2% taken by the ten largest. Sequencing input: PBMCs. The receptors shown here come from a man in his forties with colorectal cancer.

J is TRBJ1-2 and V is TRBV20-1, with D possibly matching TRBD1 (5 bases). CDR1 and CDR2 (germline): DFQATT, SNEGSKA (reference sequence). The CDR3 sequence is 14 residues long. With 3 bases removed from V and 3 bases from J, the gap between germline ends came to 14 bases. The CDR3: CSASPQGSHYGYTF. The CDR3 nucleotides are TGCAGTGCTAGTCCCCAGGGCAGCCACTATGGCTACACCTTC.

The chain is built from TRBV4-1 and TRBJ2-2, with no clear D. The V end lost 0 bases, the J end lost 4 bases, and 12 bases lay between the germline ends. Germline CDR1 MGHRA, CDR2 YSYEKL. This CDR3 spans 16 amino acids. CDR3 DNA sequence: TGCGCCAGCAGCCAAGATCAGACCCGGAGCACCGGGGAGCTGTTTTTT. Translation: CASSQDQTRSTGELFF.

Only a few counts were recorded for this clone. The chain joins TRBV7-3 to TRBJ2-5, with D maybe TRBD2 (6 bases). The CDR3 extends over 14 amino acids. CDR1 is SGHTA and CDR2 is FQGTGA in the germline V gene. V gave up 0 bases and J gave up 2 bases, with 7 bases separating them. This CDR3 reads CASSLTRGQETQYF. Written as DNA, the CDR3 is TGTGCCAGCAGCTTAACTCGGGGGCAAGAGACCCAGTACTTC.

The CDR3 DNA is TGTGCCAGCAGCACCCGGGACAGGGATGAAAAACTGTTTTTT. It is translated as CASSTRDRDEKLFF. The V and J genes are TRBV7-2 and TRBJ1-4; 9 bases agree with TRBD1. Germline V lookup: CDR1 SGHTA, CDR2 FQGNSA. CDR3 length equals 14 residues. V trimming: 5 bases; J trimming: 6 bases; junction bases outside the gene matches: 4.

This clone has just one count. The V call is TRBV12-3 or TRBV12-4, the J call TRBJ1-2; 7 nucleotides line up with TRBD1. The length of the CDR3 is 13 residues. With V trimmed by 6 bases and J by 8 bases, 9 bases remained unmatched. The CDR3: CASSLGQVSGYTF. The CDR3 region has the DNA TGTGCCAGCAGCCTAGGACAGGTATCGGGCTACACCTTC.

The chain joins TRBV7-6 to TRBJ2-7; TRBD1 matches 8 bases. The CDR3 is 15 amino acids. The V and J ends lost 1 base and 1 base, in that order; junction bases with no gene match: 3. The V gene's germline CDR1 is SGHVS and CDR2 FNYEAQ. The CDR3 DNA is TGTGCCAGCAGCTTAGAAGGGACAGGATCCTACGAGCAGTACTTC. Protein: CASSLEGTGSYEQYF.

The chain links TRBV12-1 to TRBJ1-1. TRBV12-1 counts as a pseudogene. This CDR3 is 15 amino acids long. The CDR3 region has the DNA TGTGCCAGCAGCTTAGATTCGCTATCGAACACTGAAGCTTTCTTT. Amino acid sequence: CASSLDSLSNTEAFF.

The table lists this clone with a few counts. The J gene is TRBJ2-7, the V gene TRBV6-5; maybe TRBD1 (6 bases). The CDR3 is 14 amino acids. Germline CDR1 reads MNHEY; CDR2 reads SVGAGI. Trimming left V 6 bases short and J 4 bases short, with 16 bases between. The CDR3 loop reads CASSSSDRTYEQYF. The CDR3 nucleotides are TGTGCCAGCAGCTCCTCTGACAGGACTTACGAGCAGTACTTC.

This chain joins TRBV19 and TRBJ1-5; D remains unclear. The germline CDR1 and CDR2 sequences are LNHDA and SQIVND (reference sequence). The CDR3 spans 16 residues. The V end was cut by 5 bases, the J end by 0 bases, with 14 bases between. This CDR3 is CASSPDGVYSNQPQHF. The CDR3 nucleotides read TGTGCCAGTAGTCCTGACGGGGTCTATAGCAATCAGCCCCAGCATTTT.

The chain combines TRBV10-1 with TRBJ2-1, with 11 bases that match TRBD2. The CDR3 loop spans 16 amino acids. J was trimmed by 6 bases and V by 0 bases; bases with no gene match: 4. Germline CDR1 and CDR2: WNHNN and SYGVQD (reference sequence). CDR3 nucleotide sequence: TGCGCCAGCAGTGAGTCGGCTAGCGGGGGGAGCAATGAGCAGTTCTTC. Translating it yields CASSESASGGSNEQFF.

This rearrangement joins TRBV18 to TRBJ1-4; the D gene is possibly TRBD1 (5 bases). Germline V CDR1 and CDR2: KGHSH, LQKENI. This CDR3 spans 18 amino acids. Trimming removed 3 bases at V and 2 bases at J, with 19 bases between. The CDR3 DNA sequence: TGTGCCAGCTCACCCTCACGGGGCAACCAACCGACTAATGAAAAACTGTTTTTT. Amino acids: CASSPSRGNQPTNEKLFF.

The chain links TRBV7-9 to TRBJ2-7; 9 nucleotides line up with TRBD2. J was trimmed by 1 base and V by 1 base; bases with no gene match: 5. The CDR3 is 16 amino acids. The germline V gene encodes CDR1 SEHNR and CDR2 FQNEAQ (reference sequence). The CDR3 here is CASSLGSGGSSYEQYF. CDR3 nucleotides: TGTGCCAGCAGCTTAGGGAGCGGGGGGTCATCCTACGAGCAGTACTTC.

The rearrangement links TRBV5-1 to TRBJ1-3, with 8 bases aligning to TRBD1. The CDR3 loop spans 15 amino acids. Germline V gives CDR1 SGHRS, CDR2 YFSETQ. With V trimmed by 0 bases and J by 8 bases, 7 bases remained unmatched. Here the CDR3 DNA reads TGCGCCAGCAGCTTGGCAGGGGGCGCGTCGGACACCATATATTTT. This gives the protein CASSLAGGASDTIYF.

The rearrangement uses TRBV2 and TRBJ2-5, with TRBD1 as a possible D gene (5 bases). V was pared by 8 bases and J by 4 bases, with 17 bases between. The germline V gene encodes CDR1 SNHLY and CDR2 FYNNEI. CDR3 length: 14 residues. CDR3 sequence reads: CASLALGVRETQYF. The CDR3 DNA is TGTGCCAGCCTGGCGCTAGGGGTGCGAGAGACCCAGTACTTC. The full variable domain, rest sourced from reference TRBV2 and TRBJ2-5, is EPEVTQTPSHQVTQMGQEVILRCVPISNHLYFYWYRQILGQKVEFLVSFYNNEISEKSEIFDDQFSVERPDGSNFTLKIRSTKLEDSAMYFCASLALGVRETQYFGPGTRLLVL.

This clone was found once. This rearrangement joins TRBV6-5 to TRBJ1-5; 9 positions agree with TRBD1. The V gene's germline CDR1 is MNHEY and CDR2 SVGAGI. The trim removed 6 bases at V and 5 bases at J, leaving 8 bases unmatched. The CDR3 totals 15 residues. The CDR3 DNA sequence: TGTGCCAGCAGGACCGGGACAGGGTTGGATCAGCCCCAGCATTTT. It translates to CASRTGTGLDQPQHF.